This TCR beta chain is drawn from a study of blood T cells in healthy people across ages (dated by TCRdb to the mid-2010s). Background for the entire study: In model experiments, template switching captured about one uniquely barcoded TCR beta cDNA molecule for every two T cells. To track age-related changes in TCR beta repertoire diversity, the study relied on deep sequencing normalized with unique cDNA molecular identifiers. The donors were divided into four age groups: young (average 16 years), middle-aged (about 39), aged (roughly 60) and long-lived (around 80). To avoid experimental bias, donors of different ages were spread randomly across the sequencing lanes. Two additional independent replicas of 1 million unique cDNA reads from the same blood draw were analyzed for two donors (one aged 18 to 29 and one aged 80 or older).

This clonotype appeared many times. Its specific antigen is unknown. No qualities accompany the bases; no much larger clone lies one base away. Donors were 39 systemically healthy Caucasian individuals from Russia aged 6 to 90 years. Each donor gave ten milliliters of peripheral blood, collected into EDTA-treated Vacutainer tubes. Ficoll-Paque density-gradient centrifugation was used to isolate PBMCs, with at least 7 million per sample. Total RNA, at least 5.5 micrograms per sample, was extracted from PBMCs with Trizol reagent. The percentages of naive CD45RAhigh/CD27high T cells were determined by flow cytometry on a PBMC aliquot from every donor. What the work shows at the level of the full study, not this receptor alone: Estimates of total diversity based on one million sequenced T cells were considered lower bounds and underestimates. Donor CMV infection status was unknown, potentially confounding age-related changes in expanded clonotypes. Observed TCR beta diversity per million T cells fell roughly linearly with age, and a significant reduction was already apparent by age roughly 40. Bulk unsorted PBMC profiling prevented conclusive comparison of naive and antigen-experienced compartments. Compared with the aged group, the long-lived group had more naive CD4+ T cells, fewer expanded clones and increased TCR diversity, suggesting age selection. Observed TCR beta diversity correlated strongly with the percentage of naive T cells measured by flow cytometry.

The library was generated by 5' RACE. TCRdb names Illumina HiSeq 2500 as the instrument used. A second PCR of about 6 to 12 cycles was run with a J-beta primer mix and a sample-barcoded 5' primer. A template-switch 5' adaptor carrying 12 random nucleotides introduced a unique molecular identifier onto each TCR beta cDNA molecule. Each sample yielded at least 2.5 million CDR3-containing paired-end reads. The Mint cDNA synthesis kit, primed by a TRBC-specific oligonucleotide, was used to synthesize first-strand cDNA from all RNA. Following uracil-DNA glycosylase treatment, a first 18-cycle PCR with universal primers M1SS and BC2_uni_R was performed on all cDNA. Concerning the study's data processing: For normalization, 1 million high-quality reads were randomly selected from each sample, with every read carrying a distinct molecular identifier. Reads with shared molecular identifiers were discarded instead of being binned into consensus sequences. MiTCR, run with a Q25 quality threshold and the strictest error-elimination algorithm, handled CDR3 identification, clonotype clustering and error correction. Lower-bound total TCR beta diversity was estimated with a nonparametric unseen species model using Euler transformation. TCRdb reprocessing: public reads trimmed at Q25 with fastp, clones called with MiXCR, in-frame beta chains kept. Rows with one shared CDR3 protein collapse into an entry with the most common genes and DNA. For this entry, the V and J calls and clone size follow TCRdb and not the study's own pipeline. For this sample there are some 1,500,000 distinct CDR3 sequences; 42% appear just once. Roughly 3.7% of the sample lies in the top ten.

Reading the germline V gene gives CDR1 MNHEY and CDR2 SVGAGI. From cysteine to phenylalanine, the CDR3 is 16 amino acids long. Only CDR3 DNA remains: 48 bases, in frame from the first base. V loses 4 bases at its end and J loses 2 bases; junction bases beyond the gene matches: 8. The chain is made from TRBV6-5 and TRBJ2-5, with 9 middle bases fitting TRBD2. The source is a woman aged 18-35 years in good health. Sequencing was performed on blood. The nucleotides are TGTGCCAGCAGTTCCTTACTAGCGGGCGAACAAGAGACCCAGTACTTC. Translated, this gives CASSSLLAGEQETQYF.